In this sample, the clone carrying this T cell receptor (beta chain) turned up once. Its specificity is unknown. This CDR3 contains 12 residues. V was shortened by 3 bases and J by 2 bases, with 6 bases between the two germline ends. Per germline, CDR1 SGHDT and CDR2 YYEEEE. The PCR contained 60 Vbeta and 13 Jbeta primers. This table comes from immunoSEQ multiplex PCR, and its TCRdb copy is limited to in-frame clones, with some not included. The table records approximately 80,000 clones, just under 80% of them present only once. As for the donors, each was a healthy bone marrow donor. These data belong to a study of cytomegalovirus exposure and HLA in healthy donors. Whole-study results and caveats: Sequencing depth roughly uniform across donors was assumed in presence/absence analyses.

Sequenced: PBMCs. J is TRBJ2-7 and V is TRBV5-6; unclear D gene. This sequence was found in a male donor in good health and CMV-seropositive. CDR3 in DNA: TGTGCCAGCAGCTCCGCTACCTACGAGCAGTACTTC. Its translation: CASSSATYEQYF.